Below are 11 T cell receptor beta chains sequenced from a single sample in a study of regulatory T cells in long-lasting Graves disease. Both iRepertoire HTBI primers and Arm-PCR of CDR3 regions were used to build the TCR beta libraries. Using its own MiXCR run on the multiplex PCR reads, TCRdb lists one record per CDR3 protein. There are 250,000 to 300,000 distinct CDR3 sequences in the sample; 22% occur only once, and roughly three fifths lies in the top ten. Time point defined: persistent/refractory GD, antithyroid drugs over 5 years with positive TRAb. The TCR library was made from RNA that had been extracted from PBMCs in TRIzol. The source was peripheral blood mononuclear cells (PBMCs), collected when the disease was refractory, from a patient treated with antithyroid drugs. These receptors were taken from a female donor with Graves disease.

The rearrangement uses TRBV29-1 and TRBJ2-7, with D hard to call. This CDR3 is 12 amino acids long. V was shortened by 7 bases and J by 5 bases, with 15 bases between the two germline ends. Germline values: CDR1 SQVTM, CDR2 ANQGSEA. Here the CDR3 DNA reads TGCAGCGCCCTCCTCCCTAGTCACGAGCAGTACTTC. This encodes CSALLPSHEQYF.

This clonotype was counted between two and nine times. J is TRBJ2-7 and V is TRBV7-9; D is possibly TRBD2 (5 bases). This CDR3 has 16 residues. Germline values: CDR1 SEHNR, CDR2 FQNEAQ (reference sequence). V shed 1 base and J shed 6 bases, with 19 bases lying between them. The CDR3 DNA follows: TGTGCCAGCAGCTTAGGGTGGACGGGGAGAGCTGGCGAGCAGTACTTC. Translating it yields CASSLGWTGRAGEQYF.

The chain uses TRBV6-2 or TRBV6-3 and TRBJ2-5; D remains unclear. This CDR3 region has 13 residues. Germline V gene lookup returns CDR1 MNHEY and CDR2 SVGEGT. Trimming removed 5 bases from V and 4 bases from J, with 11 bases in between. The CDR3 spells CASSILRRETQYF. The CDR3 coding sequence is TGTGCCAGCAGTATACTCCGGCGAGAGACCCAGTACTTC.

The chain joins TRBV3-1 to TRBJ2-7; 8 bases agree with TRBD1. This CDR3 region has 16 residues. Trimming removed 0 bases from V and 5 bases from J; junction bases left unmatched: 9. Germline V CDR1 and CDR2: LGHDT, YNNKEL (reference sequence). The chain's CDR3 is CASSQDVAGGFDEQYF. CDR3 nucleotide sequence: TGTGCCAGCAGCCAAGATGTCGCAGGGGGCTTTGACGAGCAGTACTTC.

As for this clonotype: A read error is possible here, since a much larger clone lies one base away. The chain couples TRBV2 to TRBJ2-5; 10 bases match TRBD1. CDR3 length: 15 residues. The germline gives CDR1 SNHLY, CDR2 FYNNEI. CDR3 nucleotide sequence: TGTGCCAGCAGACTTGACAGGGGGCAATTAGAGGCCCAGTGCTTC. Translated: CASRLDRGQLEAQCF.

This clonotype was seen a handful of times. This sequence joins TRBV11-2 and TRBJ1-4; D gene ambiguous. CDR3 size: 17 residues. CDR1 and CDR2 from the germline V gene are SGHAT and FQNNGV. Between the trimmed V and J ends, which lost 6 bases and 2 bases, there was a span of 19 bases. The chain's CDR3 is CASRRGEARRTNEKLFF. The CDR3, as DNA: TGTGCCAGCAGACGCGGCGAGGCGAGAAGGACTAATGAAAAACTGTTTTTT.

In its sample, this clonotype was seen many times. The genes are TRBV30 and TRBJ2-7; 10 bases are shared with TRBD1. This CDR3 has 13 amino acids. After removal of 5 bases from V and 4 bases from J, the junction contained 5 bases not matched to a gene. Germline V CDR1 and CDR2: GTSNPN, SVGIG (reference sequence). The CDR3 is CAWRQGALYEQYF. The CDR3 bases are TGTGCCTGGCGACAGGGGGCTTTATACGAGCAGTACTTC. The full variable domain, rest sourced from reference TRBV30 and TRBJ2-7, is SQTIHQWPATLVQPVGSPLSLECTVEGTSNPNLYWYRQAAGRGLQLLFYSVGIGQISSEVPQNLSASRPQDRQFILSSKKLLLSDSGFYLCAWRQGALYEQYFGPGTRLTVT.

The chain carries TRBV10-2 and TRBJ1-1; no firm D call. Germline loops: CDR1 WSHSY, CDR2 SAAADI. This CDR3 has 12 amino acids. V gave up 2 bases and J gave up 3 bases, with 4 bases separating them. CDR3 DNA: TGCGCCAGCAGTGAGGGGGACACTGAAGCTTTCTTT. Protein product: CASSEGDTEAFF.

This clonotype was picked up a small number of times. The rearrangement uses TRBV12-3 or TRBV12-4 and TRBJ1-1; TRBD1 aligns across 8 bases. The CDR3 is 13 amino acids. V gave up 5 bases and J gave up 7 bases; unmatched junction bases: 6. The CDR3 DNA reads TGTGCCAGCAGTCCTGGACAGGGCTTTGAAGCTTTCTTT. Amino acids: CASSPGQGFEAFF.

This clonotype has a count of ten or more. The chain's CDR3 is CASSLSNSYEQYF. The CDR3 bases are TGTGCCAGCAGTTTATCGAACTCCTACGAGCAGTACTTC. The chain combines TRBV27 with TRBJ2-7; no clear D gene. The CDR3 is made up of 13 amino acids. Germline CDR1 is MNHEY and CDR2 is SMNVEV (reference sequence). The V end lost 0 bases, the J end lost 0 bases, and 3 bases lay between the germline ends.

This sequence joins TRBV7-8 and TRBJ1-3, with D possibly being TRBD1 (6 bases). From germline, CDR1 is SGHVS and CDR2 FQNEAQ. CDR3 length equals 16 residues. V shed 3 bases and J shed 4 bases, with 16 bases lying between them. The CDR3 region is CASSFFSGGMGNTIYF. The CDR3 DNA reads TGTGCCAGCAGCTTTTTTTCCGGGGGCATGGGAAACACCATATATTTT.